This T cell receptor beta chain was found in a study of shared clonotypes between healthy human individuals. This clone was observed a few times. The data were produced by immunoSEQ multiplex PCR, yet TCRdb's version contains in-frame clones alone and is incomplete. The data contain over 95,000 clones, approximately 44% of them singletons. The germline CDR1 and CDR2 sequences are MNHEY and SVGAGI. Trimming removed 9 bases from V and 7 bases from J, with 22 bases in between. The length of the CDR3 is 15 residues. The genes are TRBV6-5 and TRBJ2-1; D not certain. Sequenced material: PBMCs. The TCR originated in a middle-aged woman in good health. Some clones in this sample may be carry-over from other donors' samples. In nucleotides, the CDR3 is TGTGCCAGTCATGAGAGTGTACTCCGAGGAAATGAGCAGTTCTTC. Translating gives CASHESVLRGNEQFF.